This T cell receptor beta chain appears in the sequencing data of a study of blood T cell repertoires in COVID-19. Study-wide background: COVID-19 samples from acute and convalescent phases originated in the United States, Italy and Spain. Sources were T cells, B-cell-depleted T cells, or PBMCs; the material itself was cDNA or gDNA.

Authors' processing steps: Scientists estimated how many nucleated cells there were by amplifying reference gene primers. Sequenced by immunoSEQ multiplex PCR; TCRdb stores in-frame clones only, minus some. Clone size and the V and J calls come from that table; the DNA yielded D and trimming. The sample records about 120,000 clones, about 80% being singletons. Germline assignment: CDR1 SGHVS and CDR2 FQNEAQ. Losses at the gene ends were 5 bases for V and 5 bases for J; bases not matched to a gene: 7. The CDR3 has 14 amino acids. The sequence came from a woman between 50 and 59 years old with acute or convalescent COVID-19. Sequences were obtained from peripheral blood. The chain has TRBV7-8 and TRBJ1-1; 8 bases agree with TRBD1. The CDR3 coding sequence is TGTGCCAGCAGCGAGGGACAGGCGGGAACTGAAGCTTTCTTT. Translation: CASSEGQAGTEAFF.